The clone carrying this T cell receptor (beta chain) was recorded once. The CDR3 runs 14 residues. Trimming shortened V by 0 bases and J by 4 bases, and 9 bases separated the two germline ends. Per germline, CDR1 MNHNS and CDR2 SASEGT. This entry comes from a study of T cell responses to AZD1222 COVID-19 vaccine. Measured with immunoSEQ multiplex PCR; TCRdb has only the in-frame clones, and not every one. The sample consists of 140,000 to 150,000 clones, roughly nine tenths of them appearing once. The genes are TRBV6-1 and TRBJ1-2; D is ambiguous. This sequence was found in an adult in good health. The sample consisted of peripheral blood, taken on day 0 of AZD1222 vaccination. The CDR3 spells CASSEARKSYGYTF. The CDR3 DNA follows: TGTGCCAGCAGTGAAGCGCGCAAGAGCTATGGCTACACCTTC.